These 22 T cell receptor beta chains were sequenced from one sample in a study of blood T cell repertoires in COVID-19. TCRdb keeps only in-frame clones here, not all; method: immunoSEQ multiplex PCR. The table records under 300,000 clones, 75% to 90% of them present only once. Material: PBMCs or T cells enriched from blood (not recorded which). The receptor set was obtained from a woman in her thirties or forties with acute COVID-19.

This clone has a handful of counts. Other nucleotide sequences from this sample produce the same CDR3. The chain links TRBV7-2 to TRBJ1-1, with D uncertain. The V end lost 2 bases, the J end lost 5 bases, and 12 bases lay between the germline ends. The CDR3 totals 14 residues. Germline CDR1 and CDR2: SGHTA and FQGNSA. CDR3 bases: TGTGCCAGCAGCTTAATGCGGGGTGGGACTGAAGCTTTCTTT. This sequence encodes CASSLMRGGTEAFF.

V and J are TRBV5-4 and TRBJ2-7; 14 positions agree with TRBD2. The CDR3 has 15 amino acids. Trimming removed 4 bases from V and 5 bases from J; junction bases left unmatched: 5. Germline V gene sequence: CDR1 SGHNT, CDR2 YYREEE (reference sequence). This CDR3 reads CASSIRLAGGDEQYF. The CDR3 DNA reads as TGTGCCAGCAGCATCCGACTAGCGGGAGGGGACGAGCAGTACTTC.

This sequence joins TRBV19 and TRBJ1-3, with D unresolved. This CDR3 comprises 16 residues. The V and J ends lost 2 bases and 0 bases respectively, with 11 bases between them. Germline loops: CDR1 LNHDA, CDR2 SQIVND (reference sequence). The CDR3 here is CASSIKNRHSGNTIYF. CDR3 in DNA: TGTGCCAGTAGTATAAAAAACCGACACTCTGGAAACACCATATATTTT.

The sample holds one count of this clone. J is TRBJ1-2 and V is TRBV19; TRBD1 aligns across 9 bases. Trimming took 6 bases from V and 7 from J; bases not matched to a gene: 12. Germline CDR1 is LNHDA and CDR2 is SQIVND (reference sequence). The CDR3 is 15 residues long. The CDR3 DNA reads as TGTGCCAGTAGATCGACCGGGACAGGGTTCAGTGGCTACACCTTC. Amino acid sequence: CASRSTGTGFSGYTF.

This clone was observed a few times. The rearrangement joins TRBV3-1 (or the pseudogene TRBV3-2) to TRBJ2-7; D may be TRBD2 (7 bases). The germline V gene encodes CDR1 LGHDT and CDR2 YNNKEL (reference sequence). The CDR3 is 16 amino acids. The germline V and J ends were trimmed by 4 bases and 0 bases, with 16 bases remaining between them. The CDR3 loop is CASSPQGRAGSYEQYF. The CDR3, as DNA: TGTGCCAGCAGCCCCCAGGGGAGGGCAGGCTCCTACGAGCAGTACTTC.

V is TRBV6-5 and J is TRBJ2-7, with a possible D match to TRBD2 (5 bases). The V end was cut by 6 bases, the J end by 4 bases, with 16 bases between. Germline assignment: CDR1 MNHEY and CDR2 SVGAGI. The CDR3 consists of 14 residues. The CDR3 spells CASSTPGVGYEQYF. In nucleotides, the CDR3 is TGTGCCAGCAGCACCCCCGGGGTGGGGTACGAGCAGTACTTC.

This sequence joins TRBV19 and TRBJ2-1; no definite D call. The CDR3 is 13 residues long. Germline values: CDR1 LNHDA, CDR2 SQIVND (reference sequence). Trimming shortened V by 6 bases and J by 0 bases, and 6 bases separated the two germline ends. In DNA, the CDR3 is TGTGCCAGTAGAGCGAGCTCCTACAATGAGCAGTTCTTC. Translating gives CASRASSYNEQFF.

This chain connects TRBV6-2 or TRBV6-3 to TRBJ1-2, with TRBD1 as a possible D gene (5 bases). The CDR3 is 18 residues long. Trimming took off 2 bases at V and 3 bases at J, with 22 bases between the two ends. In germline, CDR1 is MNHEY, CDR2 SVGEGT. CDR3 nucleotides: TGTGCCAGCAGTTACGGTTCAGGGAGGAGCTATTTGGACTATGGCTACACCTTC. Encoded protein: CASSYGSGRSYLDYGYTF.

This chain joins TRBV12-3 or TRBV12-4 and TRBJ1-2; possibly TRBD1 for D (5 bases). The CDR3 sequence is 13 residues long. The V end lost 6 bases, the J end lost 3 bases, and 11 bases lay between the germline ends. CDR3 bases: TGTGCCAGCAGGGAGATAGGGGACTATGGCTACACCTTC. It codes for CASREIGDYGYTF.

The sample holds a few counts of this clone. Other DNA sequences within the sample encode an identical CDR3. The chain links TRBV27 to TRBJ2-7, with 11 bases fitting TRBD2. Germline assignment: CDR1 MNHEY and CDR2 SMNVEV (reference sequence). J was trimmed by 0 bases and V by 5 bases; bases with no gene match: 6. The length of the CDR3 is 16 residues. Here the CDR3 reads CASSPLAGGLSYEQYF. As DNA, the CDR3 is TGTGCCAGCAGTCCTCTAGCGGGAGGTCTCTCCTACGAGCAGTACTTC.

This rearrangement joins TRBV12-3 or TRBV12-4 to TRBJ2-7, with no clear D. With 3 bases removed from V and 4 bases from J, the gap between germline ends came to 7 bases. The CDR3 runs 12 residues. The CDR3 region has the DNA TGTGCCAGCAGTTTTCCCCGGTACGAGCAGTACTTC. Translated: CASSFPRYEQYF.

The chain employs TRBV28 and TRBJ1-2; D unresolved. This CDR3 has 11 residues. Germline-derived CDR1 and CDR2 are MDHEN and SYDVKM. Trimming pared 5 bases from V and 2 bases from J, leaving 3 bases between. DNA for the CDR3: TGTGCCAGCAGTCCGAACTATGGCTACACCTTC. Translation: CASSPNYGYTF.

V and J are TRBV12-3 or TRBV12-4 and TRBJ2-7; TRBD1 might be the D (5 bases). V lost 4 bases, J lost 3 bases, and 7 bases lay in between. This CDR3 has 12 amino acids. CDR3 sequence (DNA): TGTGCCAGCAGTTCCGGACACTACGAGCAGTACTTC. This codes for CASSSGHYEQYF.

The gene calls are TRBV7-9 and TRBJ1-6, with a weak D call TRBD1 (5 bases). CDR1 is SEHNR and CDR2 is FQNEAQ in the germline V gene (reference sequence). V dropped 5 bases and J dropped 7 bases, with 15 bases sitting between them. The CDR3 contains 15 residues. The CDR3 DNA sequence: TGTGCCAGCAGCCCCCCCGGGGGTCGGAATTCACCCCTCCACTTT. Encoded protein: CASSPPGGRNSPLHF. Looking up the rest from reference TRBV7-9 and TRBJ1-6 gives the full variable domain: DTGVSQNPRHKITKRGQNVTFRCDPISEHNRLYWYRQTLGQGPEFLTYFQNEAQLEKSRLLSDRFSAERPKGSFSTLEIQRTEQGDSAMYLCASSPPGGRNSPLHFGNGTRLTVT.

The CDR3 DNA follows: TGTGCCAGCAGCCCTATGGGACAGGGGACGTACGAGCAGTACTTC. Translated, it gives CASSPMGQGTYEQYF. The gene calls are TRBV11-3 and TRBJ2-7; 10 bases match TRBD1. The V gene end was trimmed by 5 bases and the J gene end by 4 bases; junction bases not matched to a gene: 8. The CDR3 length is 15 residues. The germline gives CDR1 SGHNT, CDR2 YENEEA.

The CDR3 is CASSQGTSGTTGQYF. The CDR3 bases are TGTGCCAGCAGCCAGGGGACTAGCGGAACGACGGGGCAGTACTTC. The rearrangement links TRBV13 to TRBJ2-7, with TRBD2 identical over 11 bases. The CDR3 sequence is 15 residues long. Germline loops: CDR1 PRHDT, CDR2 FYEKMQ (reference sequence). Trimming cost V 5 bases and J 9 bases; bases outside gene matches: 12.

The chain uses TRBV5-4 and TRBJ1-1; D gene uncertain. V shed 4 bases and J shed 1 base, with 17 bases lying between them. Per germline, CDR1 SGHNT and CDR2 YYREEE (reference sequence). The CDR3 has 16 residues. The CDR3 is CASSLPYDTPNTEAFF. In DNA, the CDR3 is TGTGCCAGCAGCCTACCCTACGACACACCGAACACTGAAGCTTTCTTT.

The rearrangement uses TRBV11-1 and TRBJ2-3; 8 bases fit TRBD1. The CDR3 runs 15 residues. Trimming at V came to 5 bases and at J to 0 bases, leaving 4 bases not matched to a gene. From germline, CDR1 is SGHAT and CDR2 FQDESV (reference sequence). The CDR3 DNA sequence: TGTGCCAGCAGCCCCAGGGACAGGAGCACAGATACGCAGTATTTT. The encoded protein is CASSPRDRSTDTQYF.

The CDR3 DNA follows: TGTGCCAGCAGCTACAGACAGGGGGCAGGGGCGGACTCCTACAATGAGCAGTTCTTC. Its protein is CASSYRQGAGADSYNEQFF. The chain uses TRBV11-2 and TRBJ2-1, with 10 bases lining up with TRBD1. CDR1 and CDR2 from the germline V gene are SGHAT and FQNNGV. There are 19 residues in the CDR3. Losses at the gene ends were 4 bases for V and 0 bases for J; bases not matched to a gene: 12.

The chain carries TRBV6-5 and TRBJ2-7; 9 bases are shared with TRBD1. CDR1 and CDR2 (germline): MNHEY, SVGAGI. The J segment lost 3 bases and the V segment lost 3 bases, leaving 9 bases of the junction unmatched. CDR3 length: 16 residues. CDR3 bases: TGTGCCAGCAGTTATCGTTTCGGACAGGGGCACTACGAGCAGTACTTC. Protein: CASSYRFGQGHYEQYF.

The J gene is TRBJ1-6, the V gene TRBV3-1 (or the pseudogene TRBV3-2); TRBD1 agrees at 7 bases. The V and J ends lost 4 bases and 7 bases, in that order; junction bases with no gene match: 7. The CDR3 runs 15 residues. Germline lookup yields CDR1 LGHDT and CDR2 YNNKEL (reference sequence). The CDR3 here is CASSRRSGGNSPLHF. Written as DNA, the CDR3 is TGTGCCAGCAGCCGCCGATCAGGGGGAAATTCACCCCTCCACTTT.

The chain employs TRBV29-1 and TRBJ1-2; 7 bases align to TRBD1. CDR3 length: 12 residues. Trimming took 7 bases from V and 4 from J; bases not matched to a gene: 6. The germline CDR1 and CDR2 sequences are SQVTM and ANQGSEA. The CDR3 sequence is CSASGQLYGYTF. CDR3 sequence (DNA): TGCAGCGCTTCGGGACAGCTCTATGGCTACACCTTC.